This TCR beta chain originates from a study of cytomegalovirus exposure and HLA in healthy donors. Study-level points and caveats: Several of the most significant clusters appeared linked to common viral pathogens, based on a later analysis. Rarity marked most TCR sequences, yet some public TCRs occurred in many donors.

PCR was performed using 60 Vbeta and 13 Jbeta primers. Assay used: immunoSEQ multiplex PCR; TCRdb lists only in-frame clones, some missing. The sample lists 140,000 to 150,000 clones, 75% to 85% seen once, with about 2.4% in the top ten. As concerns this clone: As yet, its antigen is unknown.

The CDR3 covers 15 residues. V lost 6 bases to trimming and J lost 6 bases; unmatched junction nucleotides: 13. From germline, CDR1 is LNHDA and CDR2 SQIVND (reference sequence). This chain uses TRBV19 with TRBJ2-7, with 8 nucleotides matching TRBD2. This receptor was identified in a woman aged 18-29 years in good health and CMV-seropositive. The sample was PBMCs. The CDR3 is CASSSASRGAREQYF. For the CDR3, the DNA is TGTGCCAGTAGCTCTGCCTCGCGGGGGGCGCGCGAGCAGTACTTC.